A single sample gave rise to the 25 T cell receptor beta chains below, sequenced in a study of blood T cells in healthy people across ages. The use of a sample-barcoded 5' primer and a J-beta primer mix characterized a second PCR of roughly 7 to 11 cycles. TCRdb re-called the 5' RACE reads through MiXCR, storing one row per CDR3 protein. The sample has about 1.4 million distinct CDR3 sequences; 59% are singletons. Sequencing was performed on blood. These receptors all come from a man aged 18 to 35 in good health.

The rearrangement uses TRBV6-6 and TRBJ2-1; D call uncertain. Germline lookup yields CDR1 MNHNY and CDR2 SVGAGI (reference sequence). This CDR3 has 13 amino acids. V was cut by 2 bases and J by 2 bases, with 4 bases left in between. The CDR3 sequence is CASSYTTYNEQFF. The DNA for the CDR3 is TGTGCCAGCAGTTACACTACCTACAATGAGCAGTTCTTC.

This chain connects TRBV5-1 to TRBJ2-3, with TRBD1 matching over 9 bases. The CDR3 runs 15 residues. The V gene's germline CDR1 is SGHRS and CDR2 YFSETQ. Losses at the gene ends were 5 bases for V and 4 bases for J; bases not matched to a gene: 8. Written as DNA, the CDR3 is TGCGCCAGCAGACACGGGACAGGGTTGGCAGATACGCAGTATTTT. Protein: CASRHGTGLADTQYF.

This clonotype was picked up one time. The gene calls are TRBV5-1 and TRBJ2-2; no reliable D call. Germline V lookup: CDR1 SGHRS, CDR2 YFSETQ. V lost 6 bases, J lost 0 bases, and 12 bases lay in between. The length of the CDR3 is 15 residues. The CDR3 loop is CASTLGQANTGELFF. DNA for the CDR3: TGCGCCAGCACCCTCGGGCAGGCGAACACCGGGGAGCTGTTTTTT.

The chain couples TRBV12-3 or TRBV12-4 to TRBJ2-2, with 8 positions matching TRBD1. V was clipped by 4 bases and J by 5 bases; unmatched bases: 6. The CDR3 spans 15 residues. The CDR3 here is CASSSGTGITGELFF. CDR3 bases: TGTGCCAGCAGTTCCGGGACAGGTATTACCGGGGAGCTGTTTTTT.

The V call is TRBV6-6, the J call TRBJ1-5, with 9 bases aligning to TRBD1. Trimming cost V 9 bases and J 6 bases; bases outside gene matches: 15. The germline V gene has CDR1 MNHNY and CDR2 SVGAGI (reference sequence). The CDR3 covers 16 residues. Here the CDR3 DNA reads TGTGCCAGTACCGGACAGGCCCTGACAGGGGGTCAGCCCCAGCATTTT. Amino acid sequence: CASTGQALTGGQPQHF.

This clonotype was observed a few times. This rearrangement joins TRBV25-1 to TRBJ2-7, with a tentative D call TRBD1 (5 bases). In germline, CDR1 is MGHDK, CDR2 SYGVNS. The germline V and J ends were trimmed by 1 base and 0 bases, with 19 bases remaining between them. The CDR3 covers 18 residues. CDR3 residues: CASSEFDGRTQSSYEQYF. CDR3 nucleotides: TGTGCCAGCAGTGAATTTGATGGAAGGACACAGAGCTCCTACGAGCAGTACTTC.

The chain has TRBV29-1 and TRBJ2-1; TRBD2 agrees at 8 bases. Germline V CDR1 and CDR2: SQVTM, ANQGSEA. The ends lost 4 bases at V and 0 bases at J; junction bases unmatched: 8. CDR3 length: 16 residues. CDR3 in amino acids: CSVGWGGGSSYNEQFF. The DNA of the CDR3 is TGCAGCGTTGGATGGGGCGGGGGGAGCTCCTACAATGAGCAGTTCTTC.

The table lists this clonotype with a few counts. This chain connects TRBV2 to TRBJ1-1, with a possible D match to TRBD1 (5 bases). Germline assignment: CDR1 SNHLY and CDR2 FYNNEI. The CDR3 is made up of 13 amino acids. Trimming removed 5 bases at V and 4 bases at J, with 11 bases between. CDR3 DNA sequence: TGTGCCAGCAGTCGACAGAAAACCACTGAAGCTTTCTTT. It translates to CASSRQKTTEAFF.

The chain carries TRBV5-1 and TRBJ2-1; perhaps TRBD1 as D (6 bases). Germline-derived CDR1 and CDR2 are SGHRS and YFSETQ. CDR3 length: 15 amino acids. V was clipped by 0 bases and J by 10 bases, with 17 bases between them. CDR3 sequence reads: CASSLGSRGNEEQFF. The CDR3 DNA sequence: TGCGCCAGCAGCTTGGGCTCTAGGGGGAATGAGGAGCAGTTCTTC.

In this sample, this clonotype turned up a few times. This chain uses TRBV7-9 with TRBJ1-1; a possible D gene is TRBD1 (6 bases). The CDR3 consists of 15 residues. Trimming took off 6 bases at V and 5 bases at J, with 19 bases between the two ends. From germline, CDR1 is SEHNR and CDR2 FQNEAQ (reference sequence). The CDR3 region is CASRGVGAEGTEAFF. The CDR3 DNA sequence: TGTGCCAGCAGGGGAGTGGGGGCCGAAGGGACTGAAGCTTTCTTT. Complete variable domain (other parts from reference TRBV7-9 and TRBJ1-1): DTGVSQNPRHKITKRGQNVTFRCDPISEHNRLYWYRQTLGQGPEFLTYFQNEAQLEKSRLLSDRFSAERPKGSFSTLEIQRTEQGDSAMYLCASRGVGAEGTEAFFGQGTRLTVV.

In this sample, this clonotype turned up a few times. The V gene is TRBV13, the J gene TRBJ2-5; tentatively, D is TRBD1 (6 bases). This CDR3 is built from 16 residues. Germline assignment: CDR1 PRHDT and CDR2 FYEKMQ (reference sequence). V lost 0 bases and J 2 bases, leaving 13 bases between the germline ends. The CDR3: CASSLGGTLKQETQYF. The DNA for the CDR3 is TGTGCCAGCAGCTTAGGGGGGACATTGAAACAAGAGACCCAGTACTTC. The complete variable domain, with remaining parts taken from reference TRBV13 and TRBJ2-5, reads AAGVIQSPRHLIKEKRETATLKCYPIPRHDTVYWYQQGPGQDPQFLISFYEKMQSDKGSIPDRFSAQQFSDYHSELNMSSLELGDSALYFCASSLGGTLKQETQYFGPGTRLLVL.

This clonotype was picked up a small number of times. J is TRBJ2-3 and V is TRBV20-1, with 8 bases lining up with TRBD1. Per the germline V gene, CDR1 is DFQATT and CDR2 is SNEGSKA (reference sequence). Losses at the gene ends were 2 bases for V and 6 bases for J; bases not matched to a gene: 7. CDR3 length: 14 amino acids. As DNA, the CDR3 is TGCAGTGCTAGAAAGGACAGGGCAGGGGATACGCAGTATTTT. It yields the protein CSARKDRAGDTQYF.

This clonotype was detected only a few times. V is TRBV10-3 and J is TRBJ2-5; D not resolved. This CDR3 is built from 10 residues. The V gene's germline CDR1 is ENHRY and CDR2 SYGVKD. Trimming took off 3 bases at V and 11 bases at J, with 7 bases between the two ends. The CDR3 loop is CAISDGRQYF. In DNA, the CDR3 is TGTGCCATCAGTGACGGCCGGCAGTACTTC.

CDR3 sequence (DNA): TGTGCCAGCAGCCACCTAGCGGGGGCCGACAATGAGCAGTTCTTC. This gives the protein CASSHLAGADNEQFF. The V call is TRBV3-1, the J call TRBJ2-1; 10 nucleotides line up with TRBD2. V was pared by 3 bases and J by 5 bases, with 4 bases of the junction left unmatched. Germline CDR1 is LGHDT and CDR2 is YNNKEL (reference sequence). The CDR3 is made up of 15 amino acids.

The genes are TRBV25-1 and TRBJ2-1, with D tentatively TRBD2 (6 bases). This CDR3 contains 14 residues. CDR1 MGHDK and CDR2 SYGVNS come from the germline V gene. The ends were cut back, 9 bases at V and 0 bases at J, with 12 bases in the middle. Written as DNA, the CDR3 is TGTGCCAGTAGAGGAGGGGACTCCTACAATGAGCAGTTCTTC. Amino acid sequence: CASRGGDSYNEQFF.

The chain employs TRBV9 and TRBJ2-7; possibly TRBD1 for D (6 bases). Germline V gives CDR1 SGDLS, CDR2 YYNGEE. The CDR3 is 16 residues long. Trimming pared 4 bases from V and 3 bases from J, leaving 20 bases between. The CDR3 protein is CASSPELGAQIYEQYF. In DNA form, the CDR3 reads TGTGCCAGCAGCCCCGAATTGGGGGCACAAATCTACGAGCAGTACTTC.

The CDR3 loop reads CASSSLRREGPSTDTQYF. Here the CDR3 DNA reads TGTGCCAGCAGCTCCCTACGGCGGGAGGGCCCTAGCACAGATACGCAGTATTTT. The chain employs TRBV7-8 and TRBJ2-3; 9 nucleotides align to TRBD2. Unmatched junction bases numbered 11, after V lost 4 bases and J lost 0 bases. The CDR3 length is 18 residues. In germline, CDR1 is SGHVS, CDR2 FQNEAQ.

The gene calls are TRBV9 and TRBJ1-2; the match to TRBD1 covers 7 bases. Trimming took 5 bases from V and 4 from J; bases not matched to a gene: 11. The length of the CDR3 is 15 residues. CDR1 SGDLS and CDR2 YYNGEE come from the germline V gene. CDR3 nucleotides: TGTGCCAGCAGTCCAGGGACAGCCTACGGCTATGGCTACACCTTC. Protein product: CASSPGTAYGYGYTF.

The chain has TRBV29-1 and TRBJ2-1, with TRBD2 matching 7 bases. The CDR3 runs 14 residues. V lost 6 bases to trimming and J lost 5 bases; unmatched junction nucleotides: 10. Germline-derived CDR1 and CDR2 are SQVTM and ANQGSEA. CDR3 bases: TGCAGCGTCCCAAGTGGGACTATACACAATGAGCAGTTCTTC. Its protein is CSVPSGTIHNEQFF.

The CDR3 DNA reads TGTGCCAGCAGCATGACTAGCGGGAGGTACAATGAGCAGTTCTTC. It encodes CASSMTSGRYNEQFF. The chain links TRBV12-3 or TRBV12-4 to TRBJ2-1, with 13 bases identical to TRBD2. CDR3 length equals 15 residues. Trimming cost V 6 bases and J 4 bases; bases outside gene matches: 3.

The V and J genes are TRBV7-6 and TRBJ2-7, with unresolved D. V was pared by 2 bases and J by 1 base, with 12 bases between. The CDR3 contains 15 residues. CDR1 and CDR2 from the germline V gene are SGHVS and FNYEAQ. The DNA for the CDR3 is TGTGCCAGCAGCTTAAATCCGGCGCATTCCTACGAGCAGTACTTC. Protein sequence: CASSLNPAHSYEQYF.

This chain uses TRBV30 with TRBJ2-5; 7 nucleotides match TRBD2. The length of the CDR3 is 13 residues. Germline CDR1 reads GTSNPN; CDR2 reads SVGIG (reference sequence). Trimming cost V 2 bases and J 5 bases; bases outside gene matches: 5. The chain's CDR3 is CAWSTLGGETQYF. Here the CDR3 DNA reads TGTGCCTGGAGTACTCTCGGGGGGGAGACCCAGTACTTC.

The sample holds a few counts of this clonotype. The chain combines TRBV6-1 with TRBJ1-2, with TRBD1 identical over 10 bases. The CDR3 sequence is 14 residues long. Germline V gives CDR1 MNHNS, CDR2 SASEGT. V was pared by 2 bases and J by 6 bases, with 3 bases of the junction left unmatched. The CDR3 sequence: CASSERDRGDGYTF. Here the CDR3 DNA reads TGTGCCAGCAGTGAAAGGGACAGGGGAGATGGCTACACCTTC.

The CDR3 sequence is CASKGWEANVLTF. The DNA of the CDR3 is TGTGCCAGCAAGGGTTGGGAGGCCAACGTCCTGACTTTC. The chain uses TRBV7-8 and TRBJ2-6; D is unclear. V was clipped by 7 bases and J by 6 bases, with 10 bases between them. The CDR3 contains 13 residues. Germline CDR1 SGHVS, CDR2 FQNEAQ.

The rearrangement joins TRBV7-9 to TRBJ2-7, with TRBD2 matching 9 bases. The end of the DNA is better explained by TRBJ2-5, so the J call may be wrong. The CDR3 loop spans 15 amino acids. The germline V gene encodes CDR1 SEHNR and CDR2 FQNEAQ (reference sequence). The CDR3 protein is CASSPEFSGGETQYF. The CDR3 DNA follows: TGTGCCAGCAGTCCCGAGTTTAGCGGGGGAGAGACCCAGTACTTC.